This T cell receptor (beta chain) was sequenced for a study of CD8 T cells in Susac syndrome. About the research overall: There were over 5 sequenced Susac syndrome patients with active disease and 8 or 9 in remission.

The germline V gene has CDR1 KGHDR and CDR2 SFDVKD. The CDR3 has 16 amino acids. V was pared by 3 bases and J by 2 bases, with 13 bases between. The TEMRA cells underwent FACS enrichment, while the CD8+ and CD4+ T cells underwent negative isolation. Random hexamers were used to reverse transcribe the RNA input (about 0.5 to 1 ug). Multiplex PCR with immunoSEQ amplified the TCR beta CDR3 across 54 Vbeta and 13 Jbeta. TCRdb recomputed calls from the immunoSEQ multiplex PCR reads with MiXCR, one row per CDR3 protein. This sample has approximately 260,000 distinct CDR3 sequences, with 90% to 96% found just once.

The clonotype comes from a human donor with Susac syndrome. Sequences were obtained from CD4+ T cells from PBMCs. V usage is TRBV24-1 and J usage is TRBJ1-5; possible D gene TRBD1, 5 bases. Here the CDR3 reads CATSDHPRGGNQPQHF. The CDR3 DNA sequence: TGTGCCACCAGTGATCATCCGAGGGGAGGCAATCAGCCCCAGCATTTT.